The clone carrying this T cell receptor (beta chain) appeared a single time. The data are from a study of blood T cell repertoires in COVID-19. Study in general: The origin of the acute and convalescent COVID-19 samples was the United States, Italy and Spain. The cDNA or gDNA used as material had been derived from T cells, B-cell-depleted T cells, or PBMCs.

Germline CDR1 is SEHNR and CDR2 is FQNEAQ (reference sequence). V gave up 4 bases and J gave up 6 bases; unmatched junction bases: 16. The CDR3 contains 18 residues. Authors' methods: By means of reference gene primer amplification, nucleated cell counts were estimated. The table came from immunoSEQ multiplex PCR; TCRdb's copy has only in-frame clones and leaves some out. V and J calls and clone size follow that table, whereas D and trimming were derived from the DNA. Among over 110,000 clones listed, roughly 88% were seen once. Sequencing was performed on peripheral blood. This chain uses TRBV7-9 with TRBJ2-1; 9 nucleotides line up with TRBD1. The sequence was collected from a human donor in a cohort sampled during active COVID-19. CDR3 region: CASSSQPGQGFIGNEQFF. The CDR3 DNA reads as TGTGCCAGCAGCTCTCAGCCGGGACAGGGTTTCATAGGCAATGAGCAGTTCTTC.